This is a list of T cell receptor beta chains from one sample in a study of Graves' ophthalmopathy and Graves' hyperthyroidism. TCRdb used MiXCR to reprocess the multiplex PCR reads, holding one entry per CDR3 protein. This sample carries over 450,000 distinct CDR3 sequences, approximately 14% of them seen once, and the ten largest clones take about 9.4%. The sequenced material came from blood. These receptors came from a woman aged 30 to 39 with Graves' ophthalmopathy. The CDR3 runs from the conserved cysteine through the conserved F or W. The order of the fields is J gene, V gene, D gene, clone size, CDR3 DNA, CDR3 protein. A D gene is named only where the DNA matches it firmly. Part of the rows lack a size; the others show once, few, many or a class for expanded clones.

TRBJ2-7	TRBV12-3/TRBV12-4	TRBD2	NA	TGTGCCAGCAGTTTCCCCGGGGGGGGGCTAGTCTACGAGCAGTACTTC	CASSFPGGGLVYEQYF
TRBJ1-2	TRBV6-5	NA	many	TGTGCCAGCAGTTACGATCAGAACTATGGCTACACCTTC	CASSYDQNYGYTF
TRBJ1-1	TRBV20-1	NA	many	TGCAGTGCCCCCACGGGACGGTCGGGCGTTCCTAACACTGAAGCTTTCTTT	CSAPTGRSGVPNTEAFF
TRBJ1-1	TRBV20-1	NA	few	TGCAGTGCTCCCGGGTCAGGCGTGAACACTGAAGCTTTCTTT	CSAPGSGVNTEAFF
TRBJ2-5	TRBV28	NA	many	TGTGCCAGCGTGTCGGGGGGCGCTGGGGAAGAGACCCAGTACTTC	CASVSGGAGEETQYF
TRBJ2-4	TRBV6-2/TRBV6-3	NA	many	TGTGCCAGTAGCTACCCCGGCCCAAACATTAAGTACTTC	CASSYPGPNIKYF
TRBJ2-3	TRBV20-1	NA	NA	TGCAGTGCTAGAGGAGGACTCCCGGCAGATACGCAGTATTTT	CSARGGLPADTQYF
TRBJ2-7	TRBV28	TRBD2	NA	TGTGCCAGTAGTATTCGGGCTAGCGGGACCTACGAGCAGTACTTC	CASSIRASGTYEQYF
TRBJ2-7	TRBV11-2	NA	many	TGTGCCAGCAGCTTAGGGGTGGGAGACGAGCAGTACTTC	CASSLGVGDEQYF
TRBJ2-7	TRBV2	NA	NA	TGTGCCAGCAGCGCAGGGGATAGTCAGTACTTC	CASSAGDSQYF
TRBJ2-7	TRBV28	NA	few	TGTGCCAGCAGTCTTATACGGAGCTCCTACGAGCAGTACTTC	CASSLIRSSYEQYF
TRBJ2-5	TRBV11-2	NA	few	TGTGCCAGCAGCTCACAGGGAGTCCAAGAGACCCAGTACTTC	CASSSQGVQETQYF
TRBJ1-5	TRBV12-3/TRBV12-4	NA	NA	TGTGCCAGCAATTTGGGGGGATGGAGTCAGCCCCAGCATTTT	CASNLGGWSQPQHF
TRBJ2-5	TRBV2	TRBD2	few	TGTGCCAGCAAGCAGCTAGCGGGGGGAAGGGAGGAGACCCAGTACTTC	CASKQLAGGREETQYF
TRBJ1-5	TRBV2	NA	once	TGTGCCAGCAGGGTATTTGGCAATCAGCCCCAGCATTTT	CASRVFGNQPQHF
TRBJ2-2	TRBV28	NA	NA	TGTGCCAGCAGTTCTAGGACCCCGGGGGCCGGCGGGGAGCTGTTTTTT	CASSSRTPGAGGELFF
TRBJ2-7	TRBV10-3	TRBD2	many	TGTGCCATCAGCGCTAGCGGGAGCCGGAACGAGCAGTACTTC	CAISASGSRNEQYF
TRBJ1-2	TRBV5-1	NA	NA	TGCGCCAGCAGCTTGGGGTCGGGCAGCGACTATGGCTACACCTTC	CASSLGSGSDYGYTF
TRBJ1-2	TRBV14	NA	many	TGTGCCAGCAGCCAAGAACTTGGGCGAGTGAATGGCTACACCTTC	CASSQELGRVNGYTF
TRBJ1-2	TRBV11-1	TRBD1	many	TGTGCCAGCAGCTCTAACACCGGGACAGGGAGGGCCTATGGCTACACCTTC	CASSSNTGTGRAYGYTF
TRBJ1-1	TRBV2	NA	many	TGTGCCAGCATCCCAGACACGAACACTGAAGCTTTCTTT	CASIPDTNTEAFF
TRBJ1-6	TRBV12-3/TRBV12-4	NA	many	TGTGCCAGCAGTTTATCGGGCCACAATTCACCCCTCCACTTT	CASSLSGHNSPLHF
TRBJ1-3	TRBV28	NA	many	TGTGCCAGCAGTGGACAGATCTCTGGAAACACCATATATTTT	CASSGQISGNTIYF
TRBJ1-5	TRBV11-2	NA	many	TGTGCCAGCAGCTTAGACCGGACCGCAAAAGGGGGGCCCCAGCATTTT	CASSLDRTAKGGPQHF
TRBJ2-5	TRBV20-1	NA	NA	TGCAGTGCTTTCCAAGACAGGGAGGTTGAGACCCAGTACTTC	CSAFQDREVETQYF
TRBJ1-5	TRBV30	NA	NA	TGTGCCTGGAGTCGGGGGGGGGTCCCCAATCAGCCCCAGCATTTT	CAWSRGGVPNQPQHF
TRBJ1-2	TRBV3-1	TRBD1	NA	TGTGTCAGCAGCAGGGGACAGCCCTATGGCTACACCTTC	CVSSRGQPYGYTF
TRBJ1-1	TRBV6-2/TRBV6-3	NA	many	TGTGCCAGCGTAAAAGGGGGGGTTACTGAAGCTTTCTTT	CASVKGGVTEAFF